Detailed here is one T cell receptor (beta chain). The CDR3 length is 15 residues. Trimming took off 6 bases at V and 2 bases at J, with 11 bases between the two ends. Germline V gives CDR1 LNHNV, CDR2 YYDKDF (reference sequence). This specimen belongs to a study of HIV-infected patients and healthy controls. Using its own MiXCR run on the 5' RACE reads, TCRdb lists one record per CDR3 protein. The sample includes around 58,000 distinct CDR3 sequences, 19% seen only once; the top ten take 1.1% to 1.5%. The chain couples TRBV15 to TRBJ1-6; tentative D call: TRBD1 (6 bases). The source material was CD4+ T cells from blood. The TCR originated in a human donor in good health. Written as DNA, the CDR3 is TGTGCCACCAGACAGGGTCACCCCTATAATTCACCCCTCCACTTT. This gives the protein CATRQGHPYNSPLHF.